A single sample is the source of the 2 T cell receptor beta chains below, sequenced in a study of quantifying T cell responses using KT2 cells. For the study at large: cDNA was made from DNase-treated RNA using alpha and beta constant primers.

The cDNA 3' end received a ligated oligonucleotide with a UMI. First-round PCR used 3 to 4 cycles and beta primers RC1.1 and RC1.2 covering TRBC1 and TRBC2. TCRdb independently ran MiXCR on the UMI-ligation and nested PCR reads; one entry per CDR3 protein. The sample shows tens of thousands of distinct CDR3 sequences, under 14% of them seen only once. Input material: PBMCs spiked with cells of the T cell clone KT2. These receptors were obtained from a human donor.

The chain recombines TRBV11-2 with TRBJ1-2; D is unclear. Germline CDR1 reads SGHAT; CDR2 reads FQNNGV. The CDR3 spans 14 residues. With 1 base removed from V and 2 bases from J, the gap between germline ends came to 8 bases. CDR3 in DNA: TGTGCCAGCAGCTTAGGAGAGAAGAACTATGGCTACACCTTC. Translation: CASSLGEKNYGYTF.

A word on this clonotype: An end of the junction differs from the germline gene, which may be a read error. The J gene is TRBJ2-7, the V gene TRBV6-4; D remains unclear. The CDR3 is 13 residues long. Germline V gene data show CDR1 as MRHNA and CDR2 as SNTAGT. CDR3 residues: CDSSDSTTYKQYF. The CDR3 DNA reads TGTGACAGCAGTGACTCGACAACCTACAAGCAGTACTTC.